This is a list of T cell receptor beta chains from one sample in a study of blood T cell repertoires in COVID-19. Some clones are missing from TCRdb's copy, which holds only in-frame ones; the method was immunoSEQ multiplex PCR. The sample records about 240,000 clones, approximately 86% being singletons. The sequenced material came from PBMCs or T cells enriched from blood (not recorded which). The receptors originated from a woman aged 25-40 years with acute COVID-19. Both conserved end residues are part of each CDR3. D genes are given only for firm matches. Clone sizes are given selectively: once, few, many, or a class where the clone is expanded.

d_call	clone_size	j_call	v_call	cdr3_aa	cdr3_nt
TRBD1	.	TRBJ1-4	TRBV12-3/TRBV12-4	CASRLDRTKLFF	TGTGCCAGCAGGCTGGACAGGACGAAACTGTTTTTT
.	once	TRBJ1-4	TRBV6-5	CASSPSSVGGVLFF	TGTGCCAGCAGTCCCTCTTCAGTCGGGGGAGTCCTGTTTTTT
TRBD1	.	TRBJ1-4	TRBV30	CAWCGTVNEKLFF	TGTGCCTGGTGTGGGACAGTTAATGAAAAACTGTTTTTT
TRBD1	.	TRBJ1-1	TRBV3-1/TRBV3-2	CASSSYRGNTEAFF	TGTGCCAGCAGCTCTTACAGGGGAAACACTGAAGCTTTCTTT
TRBD1	.	TRBJ2-7	TRBV18	CASSPLGQGAYEQYF	TGTGCCAGCTCACCACTGGGACAGGGGGCCTACGAGCAGTACTTC
.	.	TRBJ2-2	TRBV7-2	CASSSSTGGELFF	TGTGCCAGCAGCTCGTCGACGGGCGGGGAGCTGTTTTTT
.	.	TRBJ2-7	TRBV7-9	CASSFPPVAEQYF	TGTGCCAGCAGCTTTCCCCCCGTGGCCGAGCAGTACTTC
.	once	TRBJ1-1	TRBV5-6	CASSLDPGDLINTEAFF	TGTGCCAGCAGCTTGGATCCAGGGGACCTAATTAACACTGAAGCTTTCTTT
TRBD1	.	TRBJ1-1	TRBV6-5	CASNPTGTVNTEAFF	TGTGCCAGCAACCCCACCGGGACAGTGAACACTGAAGCTTTCTTT
.	.	TRBJ1-1	TRBV7-9	CASSLTGQNTEAFF	TGTGCCAGCAGCTTAACGGGACAGAACACTGAAGCTTTCTTT
.	.	TRBJ1-1	TRBV7-9	CASSLGSGNEAFF	TGTGCCAGCAGCTTAGGGTCCGGGAATGAAGCTTTCTTT
.	.	TRBJ1-3	TRBV30	CAWTRVNTIYF	TGTGCCTGGACTCGCGTAAACACCATATATTTT
.	.	TRBJ2-2	TRBV7-2	CASSSLMGGANTGELFF	TGTGCCAGCAGCTCACTTATGGGCGGGGCGAACACCGGGGAGCTGTTTTTT
TRBD1	few	TRBJ1-3	TRBV3-1/TRBV3-2	CASSQDWTGGNTIYF	TGTGCCAGCAGCCAAGACTGGACAGGAGGAAACACCATATATTTT
TRBD1	.	TRBJ1-5	TRBV24-1	CATSDNRGFILGSNQPQHF	TGTGCCACCAGTGATAACAGGGGTTTTATATTAGGGAGCAATCAGCCCCAGCATTTT
.	.	TRBJ2-3	TRBV5-1	CASSLDRTLDTQYF	TGCGCCAGCAGCCTCGACAGGACTCTGGATACGCAGTATTTT
.	.	TRBJ2-2	TRBV9	CASSKGDTGELFF	TGTGCCAGCAGCAAGGGGGACACCGGGGAGCTGTTTTTT
.	few	TRBJ1-6	TRBV7-2	CASSFQGLSPLHF	TGTGCCAGCAGCTTTCAGGGACTCTCACCCCTCCACTTT
TRBD2	.	TRBJ2-1	TRBV5-6	CASSPRGSGGDHEQFF	TGTGCCAGCAGCCCTCGGGGTAGCGGGGGGGATCATGAGCAGTTCTTC
.	.	TRBJ1-4	TRBV19	CASSIDRQVNEKLFF	TGTGCCAGTAGTATTGACAGGCAGGTTAATGAAAAACTGTTTTTT
TRBD1	.	TRBJ2-2	TRBV12-5	CASGLVLDRAGFGELFF	TGTGCTAGTGGTTTGGTACTGGACAGGGCGGGGTTCGGGGAGCTGTTTTTT
TRBD1	.	TRBJ1-5	TRBV5-1	CASSSGTGDHQPQHF	TGCGCCAGCAGTTCCGGGACAGGGGATCATCAGCCCCAGCATTTT
.	once	TRBJ2-7	TRBV2	CASRLNEQYF	TGTGCCAGTAGATTAAACGAGCAGTACTTC
TRBD1	.	TRBJ1-2	TRBV19	CASRDRRDYGYTF	TGTGCCAGTAGGGACAGGCGAGACTATGGCTACACCTTC
TRBD1	.	TRBJ1-2	TRBV24-1	CATSDPTGRGYTF	TGTGCCACCAGTGATCCGACAGGGCGTGGCTACACCTTC
TRBD1	.	TRBJ1-5	TRBV18	CASSPGQPRSTQHF	TGTGCCAGCTCACCGGGACAGCCCCGCTCGACCCAGCATTTT
.	.	TRBJ2-5	TRBV10-3	CAISSLDRDIEETQYF	TGTGCCATCAGTTCTTTGGACCGGGACATCGAAGAGACCCAGTACTTC
.	.	TRBJ1-2	TRBV28	CASSNSYGYTF	TGTGCCAGCAGTAACTCCTATGGCTACACCTTC
.	.	TRBJ2-7	TRBV11-2	CASSLDQTAYEQYF	TGTGCCAGCAGCTTAGACCAGACAGCTTACGAGCAGTACTTC
.	.	TRBJ1-2	TRBV7-9	CASSLILVRGQEVNYGYTF	TGTGCCAGCAGCTTAATCCTGGTCCGAGGACAAGAGGTTAACTATGGCTACACCTTC
TRBD2	.	TRBJ2-1	TRBV5-4	CASSLPTSGAYNEQFF	TGTGCCAGCAGCCTGCCGACTAGCGGGGCCTACAATGAGCAGTTCTTC
TRBD1	.	TRBJ1-1	TRBV5-1	CASSLAQGAMNTEAFF	TGCGCCAGCAGCTTGGCCCAGGGGGCGATGAACACTGAAGCTTTCTTT
.	.	TRBJ1-2	TRBV6-5	CASRSEGNDGYTF	TGTGCCAGCAGGTCCGAGGGTAACGATGGCTACACCTTC
.	few	TRBJ2-2	TRBV12-3/TRBV12-4	CASTPSRGELFF	TGTGCCAGCACTCCCTCACGGGGGGAGCTGTTTTTT
.	.	TRBJ1-1	TRBV3-1/TRBV3-2	CASSQGIYSEAFF	TGTGCCAGCAGCCAAGGGATTTACAGTGAAGCTTTCTTT
TRBD1	.	TRBJ1-1	TRBV10-3	CAISDGQGGSMNTEAFF	TGTGCCATCAGTGATGGACAGGGGGGAAGTATGAACACTGAAGCTTTCTTT
TRBD1	.	TRBJ1-4	TRBV15	CATGTGLGEKLFF	TGTGCCACCGGGACAGGGTTGGGTGAAAAACTGTTTTTT
.	.	TRBJ1-1	TRBV5-1	CASSLGAGGTEAFF	TGCGCCAGCAGCTTGGGTGCCGGGGGCACTGAAGCTTTCTTT
TRBD1	few	TRBJ1-2	TRBV7-2	CASRSTGDGYTF	TGTGCCAGCAGGTCCACAGGGGATGGCTACACCTTC
.	.	TRBJ1-2	TRBV5-6	CASSPLLTDSYGYTF	TGTGCCAGCAGCCCCCTCCTGACAGACTCCTATGGCTACACCTTC
TRBD1	.	TRBJ1-2	TRBV6-5	CASSYQGANYGYTF	TGTGCCAGCAGTTACCAGGGGGCGAACTATGGCTACACCTTC
.	.	TRBJ1-1	TRBV2	CASRGPEAFF	TGTGCCAGCAGGGGCCCGGAAGCTTTCTTT
.	few	TRBJ1-2	TRBV5-4	CASSLRGPYGYTF	TGTGCCAGCAGCTTACGCGGGCCCTATGGCTACACCTTC
TRBD1	.	TRBJ1-2	TRBV30	CALNRQGAYGYTF	TGTGCCTTAAACAGACAGGGGGCCTATGGCTACACCTTC
.	.	TRBJ1-2	TRBV4-1	CASSQGLNYGYTF	TGCGCCAGCAGCCAAGGTCTTAACTATGGCTACACCTTC
.	few	TRBJ1-1	TRBV12-3/TRBV12-4	CASSLAPRPVAFF	TGTGCCAGCAGTTTAGCCCCGAGGCCCGTAGCCTTCTTT
.	.	TRBJ2-4	TRBV4-1	CASSQDRTAAGNIQYF	TGCGCCAGCAGCCAAGACCGGACAGCGGCAGGAAACATTCAGTACTTC
TRBD1	.	TRBJ1-4	TRBV19	CASSILGQGNEKLFF	TGTGCCAGTAGTATTCTCGGACAGGGGAATGAAAAACTGTTTTTT
TRBD1	.	TRBJ1-6	TRBV5-4	CASSWGQHNSPLHF	TGTGCCAGCAGCTGGGGACAGCATAATTCACCCCTCCACTTT
TRBD2	.	TRBJ2-3	TRBV5-1	CASSLAGETDTQYF	TGCGCCAGTTCTCTAGCGGGGGAGACAGATACGCAGTATTTT
.	.	TRBJ2-5	TRBV3-1/TRBV3-2	CASSPGETQYF	TGTGCCAGCAGCCCAGGAGAGACCCAGTACTTC